Listed below are T cell receptor beta chains from one sample, sequenced in a study of immune heterogeneity within non-small cell lung tumors. TCRdb reanalysed the multiplex PCR reads using MiXCR and keeps one entry per CDR3 protein. The sample holds 9,400 or so distinct CDR3 sequences, roughly 30% seen once. Sequences were obtained from lung tumor tissue. The receptors shown here come from a man in his sixties with non-small cell lung cancer. CDR3s include the opening cysteine and the closing phenylalanine or tryptophan. A D gene is named only where the DNA matches it firmly. Size values are once, few and many counts, or a class for expanded clones, and some rows have none.

j_gene	abundance	d_gene	v_gene	CDR3aa	CDR3nt
TRBJ1-2	many	TRBD1	TRBV4-2	CASSQDSAQGASNYGYTF	TGTGCCAGCAGCCAAGATTCGGCACAGGGGGCGTCTAACTATGGCTACACCTTC
TRBJ2-1	NA	TRBD2	TRBV7-8	CASSFPLNAGVFLGEQFF	TGTGCCAGCAGCTTCCCACTTAACGCGGGAGTGTTTTTGGGTGAGCAGTTCTTC
TRBJ2-3	many	NA	TRBV20-1	CSARDGQGISTDTQYF	TGCAGTGCTAGAGATGGTCAGGGGATCAGCACAGATACGCAGTATTTT
TRBJ1-5	medium-sized	NA	TRBV6-4	CASSDGAGSNQPQHF	TGTGCCAGCAGTGACGGGGCCGGGAGCAATCAGCCCCAGCATTTT
TRBJ2-1	many	TRBD2	TRBV11-2	CASSFFPSGRNPSYNEQFF	TGTGCCAGCAGCTTCTTCCCTAGCGGGAGGAATCCCTCCTACAATGAGCAGTTCTTC
TRBJ2-7	NA	NA	TRBV7-9	CASSLGAVSYEQYF	TGTGCCAGCAGCTTAGGGGCAGTCTCCTACGAGCAGTACTTC
TRBJ2-5	medium-sized	TRBD2	TRBV19	CASSTSSGWGETQYF	TGTGCCAGTAGTACGTCTAGCGGGTGGGGAGAGACCCAGTACTTC
TRBJ2-7	NA	TRBD2	TRBV18	CASSPLPSSGRAGFEQYF	TGTGCCAGCTCACCACTACCTTCTAGCGGGAGGGCCGGCTTCGAGCAGTACTTC
TRBJ2-2	medium-sized	NA	TRBV19	CASSIIGVTGELFF	TGTGCCAGTAGTATAATAGGTGTTACCGGGGAGCTGTTTTTT
TRBJ2-3	NA	TRBD2	TRBV20-1	CSARDVPSGSGDTQYF	TGCAGTGCTAGAGATGTCCCTAGCGGGAGTGGTGATACGCAGTATTTT
TRBJ2-4	many	NA	TRBV6-1	CASSLAKNIQYF	TGTGCCAGCTCACTAGCCAAAAACATTCAGTACTTC
TRBJ1-4	large	NA	TRBV19	CASSSTRKEKLFF	TGTGCCAGTAGTTCCACAAGAAAAGAAAAACTGTTTTTT
TRBJ1-6	few	NA	TRBV7-9	CASSLGAPGVPLHF	TGTGCCAGCAGCTTAGGCGCCCCCGGGGTCCCCCTCCACTTT
TRBJ1-5	many	NA	TRBV6-2/TRBV6-3	CASRDRGTQHF	TGTGCCAGCAGAGATCGGGGGACCCAGCATTTT
TRBJ2-5	many	TRBD2	TRBV11-1	CASSPNVGGSRVETQYF	TGTGCCAGCAGCCCCAATGTGGGCGGGAGTAGGGTGGAGACCCAGTACTTC
TRBJ1-5	many	TRBD1	TRBV10-3	CAISESTGQPQHF	TGTGCCATCAGTGAGTCGACAGGGCAGCCCCAGCATTTT
TRBJ2-4	few	NA	TRBV3-1	CASSQGSGRQNIQYF	TGTGCCAGCAGCCAAGGATCAGGGAGGCAAAACATTCAGTACTTC
TRBJ2-1	many	NA	TRBV7-2	CATTSGVLRGEQFF	TGTGCCACCACTTCGGGGGTCCTCAGGGGTGAGCAGTTCTTC
TRBJ2-2	many	NA	TRBV27	CASDITNGELFF	TGTGCCAGCGATATTACGAACGGGGAGCTGTTTTTT
TRBJ1-6	medium-sized	TRBD1	TRBV4-3	CASSQDGQGVSSPLHF	TGCGCCAGCAGCCAAGATGGACAGGGAGTAAGTTCACCCCTCCACTTT
TRBJ2-1	once	NA	TRBV5-8	CASRLRTRRSNEQFF	TGTGCCAGCAGGTTACGTACCAGACGCAGCAATGAGCAGTTCTTC
TRBJ2-3	many	NA	TRBV27	CASSPGTDTQYF	TGTGCCAGCAGTCCAGGCACAGATACGCAGTATTTT
TRBJ2-7	medium-sized	TRBD1	TRBV15	CATSRKKDRAYEQYF	TGTGCCACCAGCAGAAAAAAAGACAGGGCCTACGAGCAGTACTTC
TRBJ1-5	many	NA	TRBV20-1	CLGGHQPQHF	TGCCTGGGGGGCCATCAGCCCCAGCATTTT
TRBJ1-1	NA	NA	TRBV19	CASSMGPGNTEAFF	TGTGCCAGTAGTATGGGGCCTGGTAACACTGAAGCTTTCTTT
TRBJ2-1	medium-sized	TRBD2	TRBV20-1	CSARDLAGDIDEQFF	TGCAGTGCTAGAGATCTAGCGGGAGATATCGATGAGCAGTTCTTC
TRBJ2-7	NA	TRBD1	TRBV4-1	CASSQGQGENEQYF	TGCGCCAGCAGCCAAGGACAGGGGGAGAACGAGCAGTACTTC
TRBJ1-3	many	NA	TRBV5-1	CASSLGSGGTGNTIYF	TGCGCCAGCAGCTTGGGGAGCGGGGGTACTGGAAACACCATATATTTT
TRBJ2-3	many	NA	TRBV11-2	CASSWGRASTDTQYF	TGTGCCAGCAGCTGGGGACGGGCCAGCACAGATACGCAGTATTTT
TRBJ2-3	few	TRBD1	TRBV5-4	CASSRDRGPDTQYF	TGTGCCAGCAGCCGGGACAGGGGGCCGGATACGCAGTATTTT
TRBJ2-2	NA	NA	TRBV3-1	CASSQDLWTNTGELFF	TGTGCCAGCAGCCAAGATCTCTGGACGAACACCGGGGAGCTGTTTTTT
TRBJ1-5	many	NA	TRBV30	CAWSHRFNQPQHF	TGTGCCTGGAGTCACAGATTTAATCAGCCCCAGCATTTT
TRBJ1-2	medium-sized	TRBD1	TRBV6-1	CASWDSLDGYTF	TGTGCCAGCTGGGACAGCCTTGATGGCTACACCTTC
TRBJ1-6	many	NA	TRBV5-6	CASSRETGNNSPLHF	TGTGCCAGCAGCCGTGAAACAGGAAATAATTCACCCCTCCACTTT
TRBJ2-3	many	NA	TRBV20-1	CSARGLDITDTQYF	TGCAGTGCTAGGGGGCTAGACATCACAGATACGCAGTATTTT
TRBJ2-1	NA	NA	TRBV19	CASQQGSYNEQFF	TGTGCCAGCCAGCAGGGGTCCTACAATGAGCAGTTCTTC
TRBJ2-5	once	TRBD2	TRBV6-4	CASSNPRGAQETQYF	TGTGCCAGCAGTAACCCGCGGGGGGCCCAAGAGACCCAGTACTTC
TRBJ2-7	NA	NA	TRBV20-1	CSARRGGDSYEQYF	TGCAGTGCTAGAAGGGGGGGGGACTCCTACGAGCAGTACTTC
TRBJ2-1	medium-sized	TRBD1	TRBV19	CASSIGGTGRYYNEQFF	TGTGCCAGTAGTATAGGAGGGACAGGGCGTTACTACAATGAGCAGTTCTTC
TRBJ2-7	NA	TRBD1	TRBV7-2	CASSLGTGNYEQYF	TGTGCCAGCAGCTTAGGGACAGGGAACTACGAGCAGTACTTC
TRBJ1-1	medium-sized	NA	TRBV27	CASLNRARDTEAFF	TGTGCCAGCCTTAACAGGGCCAGGGACACTGAAGCTTTCTTT
TRBJ2-1	medium-sized	TRBD2	TRBV4-1	CASSQESPSGNYNEQFF	TGCGCCAGCAGCCAAGAATCGCCTAGCGGGAACTACAATGAGCAGTTCTTC
TRBJ2-7	NA	NA	TRBV6-1	CASGRDRPRDYEQYF	TGTGCCAGCGGGCGGGACAGACCAAGGGACTACGAGCAGTACTTC
TRBJ2-7	NA	TRBD2	TRBV28	CASSHAALAGVAYEQYF	TGTGCCAGCAGTCACGCCGCGCTAGCGGGAGTAGCCTACGAGCAGTACTTC
TRBJ2-7	medium-sized	NA	TRBV12-3/TRBV12-4	CASSLGEAEQYF	TGTGCCAGCAGTTTGGGGGAGGCCGAGCAGTACTTC
TRBJ2-3	many	TRBD2	TRBV5-1	CASSFLAGQAPDTQYF	TGCGCCAGCAGCTTCTTAGCGGGCCAGGCCCCAGATACGCAGTATTTT
TRBJ1-2	NA	NA	TRBV5-8	CATQDGYGYTF	TGTGCCACCCAAGACGGGTATGGCTACACCTTC
TRBJ1-1	many	NA	TRBV10-3	CAISESGRGPDTEAFF	TGTGCCATCAGTGAGTCGGGGCGGGGGCCGGACACTGAAGCTTTCTTT
TRBJ1-5	medium-sized	NA	TRBV7-9	CASSLGQENQPQHF	TGTGCCAGCAGCCTAGGGCAGGAAAATCAGCCCCAGCATTTT
TRBJ2-1	many	TRBD2	TRBV7-3	CASSSGLAYNEQFF	TGTGCCAGCAGCTCCGGACTAGCCTACAATGAGCAGTTCTTC
TRBJ1-6	many	NA	TRBV18	CASSLGSAVDSPLHF	TGTGCCAGCTCTTTAGGGTCGGCAGTAGATTCACCCCTCCACTTT